These 28 T cell receptor beta chains were all obtained from the same sample, sequenced in a study of blood T cell repertoires in COVID-19. TCRdb's table, derived via immunoSEQ multiplex PCR, lists solely in-frame clones and lacks some. The sample carries 25,000 to 30,000 clones, around 63% recorded once. Sequencing was carried out using peripheral blood. Receptor source: a human donor in a cohort sampled during active COVID-19.

This rearrangement joins TRBV27 to TRBJ1-2; a weak D match, TRBD1 (5 bases). With 10 bases removed from V and 5 bases from J, the gap between germline ends came to 11 bases. This CDR3 comprises 11 residues. Germline assignment: CDR1 MNHEY and CDR2 SMNVEV (reference sequence). The CDR3 sequence: CATGGVYGYTF. The CDR3 DNA reads as TGTGCCACCGGGGGGGTATATGGCTACACCTTC.

This chain uses TRBV4-3 with TRBJ2-1; weak D call: TRBD1 (6 bases). V was shortened by 8 bases and J by 0 bases, with 11 bases between the two germline ends. Germline-derived CDR1 and CDR2 are LGHNA and YSLEER. CDR3 length: 14 residues. CDR3 amino acids: CASGRQASYNEQFF. The DNA for the CDR3 is TGCGCCAGCGGACGACAGGCCTCCTACAATGAGCAGTTCTTC.

This clone was found once. This rearrangement joins TRBV6-2 or TRBV6-3 to TRBJ2-1, with TRBD2 identical over 12 bases. J gave up 8 bases and V 2 bases, and 16 bases lay outside the gene matches. The CDR3 is 19 amino acids. Germline CDR1 MNHEY, CDR2 SVGEGT. CDR3: CASSYLDGASGRAFHEQFF. Written as DNA, the CDR3 is TGTGCCAGCAGTTACCTCGATGGGGCTAGCGGGAGGGCCTTTCATGAGCAGTTCTTC.

The chain couples TRBV2 to TRBJ2-1, with D perhaps TRBD1 (6 bases). This CDR3 contains 12 residues. The V gene's germline CDR1 is SNHLY and CDR2 FYNNEI. V lost 3 bases, J lost 7 bases, and 7 bases lay in between. The CDR3 nucleotides read TGTGCCAGCAGTGACAGGGGAAATGAGCAGTTCTTC. The encoded protein is CASSDRGNEQFF.

This clone was recorded a few times. The V call is TRBV10-1, the J call TRBJ2-1, with 15 bases identical to TRBD2. The V segment lost 5 bases and the J segment 8 bases; nucleotides outside the gene matches: 7. The germline CDR1 and CDR2 sequences are WNHNN and SYGVQD (reference sequence). The CDR3 length is 16 residues. The CDR3 reads CASSPGLAGGGDEQFF. CDR3 nucleotides: TGCGCCAGCAGTCCGGGACTAGCGGGGGGTGGCGATGAGCAGTTCTTC.

V usage is TRBV18 and J usage is TRBJ2-2; no reliable D call. CDR3 length: 13 residues. V was trimmed by 3 bases and J by 2 bases, leaving 4 bases between them. Germline V gives CDR1 KGHSH, CDR2 LQKENI. The CDR3 protein is CASSPLNTGELFF. The CDR3 DNA sequence: TGTGCCAGCTCACCTCTAAACACCGGGGAGCTGTTTTTT.

The CDR3 reads CASSRVEGRGNSPLHF. As DNA, the CDR3 is TGTGCCAGCAGCAGAGTCGAGGGGCGGGGTAATTCACCCCTCCACTTT. V and J are TRBV7-6 and TRBJ1-6; D possibly corresponds to TRBD1 (5 bases). This CDR3 is built from 16 residues. Trimming left V 5 bases short and J 6 bases short, with 17 bases between. Germline CDR1 reads SGHVS; CDR2 reads FNYEAQ.

This chain connects TRBV7-3 to TRBJ2-5; perhaps TRBD2 as D (6 bases). From germline, CDR1 is SGHTA and CDR2 FQGTGA. V dropped 2 bases and J dropped 5 bases, with 18 bases sitting between them. This CDR3 contains 16 residues. In DNA form, the CDR3 reads TGTGCCAGCAGCTTAGGGGTCCTAGCGTCAGGCGAGACCCAGTACTTC. Its protein product is CASSLGVLASGETQYF.

The chain links TRBV7-9 to TRBJ2-4; a weak D match, TRBD2 (6 bases). Germline CDR1 is SEHNR and CDR2 is FQNEAQ (reference sequence). This CDR3 contains 16 residues. Trimming pared 4 bases from V and 1 base from J, leaving 14 bases between. The CDR3 coding sequence is TGTGCCAGCAGCTACCGGGACTTTCAGGCCAAAAACATTCAGTACTTC. It is translated as CASSYRDFQAKNIQYF.

This clone was seen a few times. The chain employs TRBV7-3 and TRBJ2-2; D gene uncertain. Trimming cost V 0 bases and J 6 bases, with 11 bases left between them. CDR1 SGHTA and CDR2 FQGTGA come from the germline V gene. This CDR3 region has 15 residues. CDR3 nucleotides: TGTGCCAGCAGCTTAACTGATTCTAGGCCCGGGGAGCTGTTTTTT. Translated, it gives CASSLTDSRPGELFF.

The chain is built from TRBV7-3 and TRBJ2-3, with TRBD1 identical over 8 bases. The CDR3 covers 16 residues. The V segment lost 4 bases and the J segment 2 bases; nucleotides outside the gene matches: 8. CDR1 and CDR2 (germline): SGHTA, FQGTGA. The CDR3 coding sequence is TGTGCCAGCAGCTCCGGACAGGGTGGGAACACAGATACGCAGTATTTT. This encodes CASSSGQGGNTDTQYF.

This clone was detected only a few times. The chain has TRBV10-2 and TRBJ2-5, with D possibly being TRBD2 (6 bases). This CDR3 contains 13 residues. Between the trimmed V and J ends, which lost 8 bases and 4 bases, there was a span of 14 bases. In germline, CDR1 is WSHSY, CDR2 SAAADI. The CDR3 DNA reads TGCGCCAGCGGGAGGACTATTCGAGAGACCCAGTACTTC. This encodes CASGRTIRETQYF.

The chain carries TRBV7-3 and TRBJ2-5, with a possible D match to TRBD2 (6 bases). V lost 5 bases, J lost 4 bases, and 11 bases lay in between. This CDR3 has 13 amino acids. Germline CDR1 and CDR2: SGHTA and FQGTGA. The CDR3 region has the DNA TGTGCCAGCAGCGTGACTAGTGCAGAGACCCAGTACTTC. Amino acids: CASSVTSAETQYF.

The V call is TRBV6-6, the J call TRBJ2-5, with TRBD1 matching over 10 bases. Germline CDR1 is MNHNY and CDR2 is SVGAGI (reference sequence). With 6 bases clipped from V and 4 bases from J, the junction kept 8 bases outside the gene matches. This CDR3 contains 15 residues. The CDR3 spells CASREGQGLRETQYF. The DNA of the CDR3 is TGTGCCAGCAGGGAGGGACAGGGGTTGAGAGAGACCCAGTACTTC.

This chain joins TRBV5-4 and TRBJ2-5, with 8 bases identical to TRBD2. Per germline, CDR1 SGHNT and CDR2 YYREEE (reference sequence). Trimming removed 5 bases from V and 5 bases from J; junction bases left unmatched: 5. This CDR3 is 13 amino acids long. The CDR3 nucleotides read TGTGCCAGCAGTTCCCGGGAGGGCGAGACCCAGTACTTC. Its protein is CASSSREGETQYF. The whole variable domain, remainder taken from reference TRBV5-4 and TRBJ2-5, is ETGVTQSPTHLIKTRGQQVTLRCSSQSGHNTVSWYQQALGQGPQFIFQYYREEENGRGNFPPRFSGLQFPNYSSELNVNALELDDSALYLCASSSREGETQYFGPGTRLLVL.

This clone turned up a few times. This chain connects TRBV5-1 to TRBJ2-3, with D tentatively TRBD1 (6 bases). This CDR3 region has 15 residues. With 3 bases removed from V and 1 base from J, the gap between germline ends came to 12 bases. Germline V lookup: CDR1 SGHRS, CDR2 YFSETQ. The CDR3 is CASSSRDTRTDTQYF. In DNA form, the CDR3 reads TGCGCCAGCAGCTCCCGGGACACTCGCACAGATACGCAGTATTTT.

The chain uses TRBV3-1 (or the pseudogene TRBV3-2) and TRBJ2-7; D gene uncertain. Trimming cost V 2 bases and J 3 bases, with 11 bases left between them. CDR3 length equals 14 residues. The germline V gene has CDR1 LGHDT and CDR2 YNNKEL (reference sequence). Here the CDR3 reads CASSQFFRNYEQYF. The CDR3 nucleotides read TGTGCCAGCAGCCAATTTTTCAGGAACTACGAGCAGTACTTC.

This clone was recorded once. The chain carries TRBV19 and TRBJ2-3; weak D call: TRBD2 (6 bases). Germline V lookup: CDR1 LNHDA, CDR2 SQIVND (reference sequence). Trimming stripped 8 bases from V and 1 base from J, with 13 bases between. CDR3 length equals 14 residues. The CDR3 here is CASRSGIRTDTQYF. CDR3 DNA: TGTGCCAGTCGTAGCGGAATCCGCACAGATACGCAGTATTTT.

The J gene is TRBJ1-5, the V gene TRBV19; D may be TRBD1 (5 bases). The CDR3 consists of 14 residues. The germline V gene encodes CDR1 LNHDA and CDR2 SQIVND (reference sequence). Trimming shortened V by 3 bases and J by 5 bases, and 11 bases separated the two germline ends. The CDR3 coding sequence is TGTGCCAGTAGTATGTCAGGGTGGTATCAGCCCCAGCATTTT. Amino acid sequence: CASSMSGWYQPQHF.

J is TRBJ1-1 and V is TRBV5-1; 9 nucleotides line up with TRBD1. The CDR3 is 17 amino acids. J was trimmed by 4 bases and V by 2 bases; bases with no gene match: 12. Germline V gene lookup returns CDR1 SGHRS and CDR2 YFSETQ. CDR3 residues: CASSLQGAHLSGTEAFF. The CDR3 DNA reads as TGCGCCAGCAGCTTACAGGGGGCGCATTTAAGTGGCACTGAAGCTTTCTTT.

This clone was detected once. The V call is TRBV3-1 (or the pseudogene TRBV3-2), the J call TRBJ1-1, with D unclear. Germline-derived CDR1 and CDR2 are LGHDT and YNNKEL (reference sequence). This CDR3 is built from 13 residues. The ends were cut back, 1 base at V and 4 bases at J, with 7 bases in the middle. The CDR3 reads CASSQAGSTEAFF. The CDR3, as DNA: TGTGCCAGCAGCCAAGCCGGTAGCACTGAAGCTTTCTTT.

The chain recombines TRBV7-9 with TRBJ2-3; 8 bases fit TRBD1. The ends lost 3 bases at V and 4 bases at J; junction bases unmatched: 9. The CDR3 spans 16 residues. CDR1 and CDR2 (germline): SEHNR, FQNEAQ (reference sequence). CDR3 amino acids: CASSFVGGQGPDTQYF. The CDR3, as DNA: TGTGCCAGCAGCTTTGTAGGTGGACAGGGCCCAGATACGCAGTATTTT.

The V call is TRBV7-8, the J call TRBJ2-5; D is unresolved. The CDR3 runs to 11 residues. V lost 4 bases, J lost 7 bases, and 7 bases lay in between. Germline-derived CDR1 and CDR2 are SGHVS and FQNEAQ. CDR3 loop: CASSSVWTQYF. The CDR3 DNA reads as TGTGCCAGCAGCTCCGTCTGGACCCAGTACTTC. The entire variable domain, with the rest obtained from reference TRBV7-8 and TRBJ2-5, is as follows: GAGVSQSPRYKVAKRGQDVALRCDPISGHVSLFWYQQALGQGPEFLTYFQNEAQLDKSGLPSDRFFAERPEGSVSTLKIQRTQQEDSAVYLCASSSVWTQYFGPGTRLLVL.

This clone was counted at least ten times. The CDR3 sequence is CASSSEEQGKGKLFF. The CDR3 nucleotides are TGTGCCAGCAGCTCGGAGGAGCAGGGGAAGGGAAAACTGTTTTTT. The chain links TRBV7-9 to TRBJ1-4; TRBD1 is a possible D gene (6 bases). Germline values: CDR1 SEHNR, CDR2 FQNEAQ (reference sequence). This CDR3 region has 15 residues. Trimming removed 4 bases from V and 10 bases from J, with 19 bases in between.

V usage is TRBV19 and J usage is TRBJ2-5; D is undetermined. The V gene's germline CDR1 is LNHDA and CDR2 SQIVND (reference sequence). V lost 5 bases to trimming and J lost 5 bases, with 9 bases between them. The CDR3 has 12 amino acids. The CDR3 sequence is CASSPEAETQYF. CDR3 DNA: TGTGCCAGTAGTCCAGAAGCGGAGACCCAGTACTTC.

This clone showed up just a few times. V and J are TRBV12-3 or TRBV12-4 and TRBJ2-7, with 10 bases matching TRBD2. The V gene end was trimmed by 8 bases and the J gene end by 3 bases; junction bases not matched to a gene: 4. The CDR3 has 13 amino acids. Here the CDR3 reads CASRPSGGYEQYF. The CDR3, as DNA: TGTGCCAGCCGTCCTAGCGGGGGCTACGAGCAGTACTTC.

This clone was counted between two and nine times. The chain links TRBV27 to TRBJ2-3; 7 positions match TRBD2. The CDR3 is 14 residues long. Germline V CDR1 and CDR2: MNHEY, SMNVEV (reference sequence). Losses at the gene ends were 0 bases for V and 4 bases for J; bases not matched to a gene: 1. The CDR3 DNA is TGTGCCAGCAGTTTATCCCTAGCGGCAGATACGCAGTATTTT. The encoded protein is CASSLSLAADTQYF.

In DNA form, the CDR3 reads TGTGCCAGCAGCCCAAGGACAGGGGGACCCGGGGAGCTGTTTTTT. It is translated as CASSPRTGGPGELFF. The chain employs TRBV11-2 and TRBJ2-2; 10 bases are shared with TRBD1. The J segment lost 6 bases and the V segment lost 5 bases, leaving 6 bases of the junction unmatched. Looked up from germline, CDR1 is SGHAT and CDR2 is FQNNGV. This CDR3 contains 15 residues.